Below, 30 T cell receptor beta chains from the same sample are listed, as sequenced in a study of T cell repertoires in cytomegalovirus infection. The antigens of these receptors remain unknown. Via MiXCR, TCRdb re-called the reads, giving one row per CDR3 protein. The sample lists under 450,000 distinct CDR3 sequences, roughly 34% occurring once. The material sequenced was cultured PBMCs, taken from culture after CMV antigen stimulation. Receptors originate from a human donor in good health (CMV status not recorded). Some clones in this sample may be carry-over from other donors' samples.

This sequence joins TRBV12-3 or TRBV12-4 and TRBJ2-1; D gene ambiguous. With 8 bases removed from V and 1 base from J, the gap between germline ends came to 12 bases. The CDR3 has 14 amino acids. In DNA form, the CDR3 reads TGTGCCAGCGGCGGTCCTGGGTCCTACAATGAGCAGTTCTTC. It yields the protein CASGGPGSYNEQFF.

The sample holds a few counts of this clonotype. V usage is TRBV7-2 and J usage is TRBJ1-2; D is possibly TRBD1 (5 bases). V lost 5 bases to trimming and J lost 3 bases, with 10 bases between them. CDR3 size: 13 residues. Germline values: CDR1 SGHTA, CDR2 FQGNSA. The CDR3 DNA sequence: TGTGCCAGCAGCCCACAGGAGGACTATGGCTACACCTTC. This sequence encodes CASSPQEDYGYTF.

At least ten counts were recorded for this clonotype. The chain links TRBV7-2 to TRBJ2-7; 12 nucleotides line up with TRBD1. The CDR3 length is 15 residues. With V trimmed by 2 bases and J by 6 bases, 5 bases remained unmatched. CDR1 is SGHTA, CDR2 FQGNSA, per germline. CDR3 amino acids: CASSLLGQGATEQYV. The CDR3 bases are TGTGCCAGCAGCTTACTGGGACAGGGGGCTACCGAGCAGTACGTC.

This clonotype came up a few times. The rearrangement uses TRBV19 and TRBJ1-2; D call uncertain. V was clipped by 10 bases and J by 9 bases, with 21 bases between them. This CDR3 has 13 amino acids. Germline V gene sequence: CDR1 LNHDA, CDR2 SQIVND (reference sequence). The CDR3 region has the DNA TGTGCCACCACAATGACACTGTGGAGGAGCTACACCTTC. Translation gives CATTMTLWRSYTF.

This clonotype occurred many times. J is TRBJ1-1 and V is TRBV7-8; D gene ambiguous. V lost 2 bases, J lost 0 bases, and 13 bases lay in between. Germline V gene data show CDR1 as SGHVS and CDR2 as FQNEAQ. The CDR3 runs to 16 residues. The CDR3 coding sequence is TGTGCCAGCAGCTTAAGAGACGCTGGGGTGAACACTGAAGCTTTCTTT. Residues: CASSLRDAGVNTEAFF.

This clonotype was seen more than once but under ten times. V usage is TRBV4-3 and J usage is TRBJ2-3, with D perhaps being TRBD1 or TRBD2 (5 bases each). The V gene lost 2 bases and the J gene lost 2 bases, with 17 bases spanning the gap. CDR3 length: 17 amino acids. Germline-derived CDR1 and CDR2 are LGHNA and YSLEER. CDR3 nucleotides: TGCGCCAGCAGCCAATTTTCGCCCGGGGACGCCACAGATACGCAGTATTTT. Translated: CASSQFSPGDATDTQYF.

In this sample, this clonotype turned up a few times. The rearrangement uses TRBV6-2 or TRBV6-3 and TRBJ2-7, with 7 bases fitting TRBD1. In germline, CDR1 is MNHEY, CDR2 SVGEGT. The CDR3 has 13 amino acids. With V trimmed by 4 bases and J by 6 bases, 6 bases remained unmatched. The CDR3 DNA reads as TGTGCCAGCAGTTCCCGGGACAGAACCGAGCAGTACGTC. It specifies CASSSRDRTEQYV.

CDR3 residues: CASSFQGVDNSPLHF. CDR3 sequence (DNA): TGTGCCAGCAGCTTTCAGGGGGTCGATAATTCACCCCTCCACTTT. The chain is built from TRBV7-2 and TRBJ1-6, with 7 bases matching TRBD1. Per the germline V gene, CDR1 is SGHTA and CDR2 is FQGNSA. CDR3 size: 15 residues. The V gene end was trimmed by 3 bases and the J gene end by 5 bases; junction bases not matched to a gene: 4.

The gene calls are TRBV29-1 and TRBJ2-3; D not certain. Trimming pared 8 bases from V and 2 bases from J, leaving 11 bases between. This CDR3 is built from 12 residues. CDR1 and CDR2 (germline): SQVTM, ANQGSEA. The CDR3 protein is CSTPTATDTQYF. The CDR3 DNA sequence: TGCAGCACCCCCACGGCCACAGATACGCAGTATTTT.

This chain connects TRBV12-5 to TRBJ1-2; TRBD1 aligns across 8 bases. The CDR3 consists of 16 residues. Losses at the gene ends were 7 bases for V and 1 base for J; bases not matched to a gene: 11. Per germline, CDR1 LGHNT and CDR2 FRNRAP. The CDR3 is CASAPAGQEINYGYTF. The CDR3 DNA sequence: TGTGCTAGTGCTCCCGCGGGACAGGAGATTAACTATGGCTACACCTTC.

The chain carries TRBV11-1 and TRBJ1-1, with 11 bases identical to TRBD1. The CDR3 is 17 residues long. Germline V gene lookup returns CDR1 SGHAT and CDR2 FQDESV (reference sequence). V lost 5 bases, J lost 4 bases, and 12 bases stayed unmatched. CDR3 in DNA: TGTGCCAGCAGCCCTGGCGGACAGGGGGCGCTTGGCACTGAAGCTTTCTTT. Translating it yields CASSPGGQGALGTEAFF.

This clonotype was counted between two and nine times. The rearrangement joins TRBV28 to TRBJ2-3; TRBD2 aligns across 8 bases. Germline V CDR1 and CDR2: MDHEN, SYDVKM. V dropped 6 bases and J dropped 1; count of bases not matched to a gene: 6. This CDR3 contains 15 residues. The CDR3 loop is CASSPATSGTDTQYF. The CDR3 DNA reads TGTGCCAGCAGCCCCGCGACTAGCGGCACAGATACGCAGTATTTT.

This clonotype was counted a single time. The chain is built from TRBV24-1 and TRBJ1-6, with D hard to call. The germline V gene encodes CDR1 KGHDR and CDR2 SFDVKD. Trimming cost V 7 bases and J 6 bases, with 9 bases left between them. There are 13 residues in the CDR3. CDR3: CATSRDPNSPLHF. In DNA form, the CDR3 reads TGTGCCACCAGCCGGGATCCTAATTCACCCCTCCACTTT.

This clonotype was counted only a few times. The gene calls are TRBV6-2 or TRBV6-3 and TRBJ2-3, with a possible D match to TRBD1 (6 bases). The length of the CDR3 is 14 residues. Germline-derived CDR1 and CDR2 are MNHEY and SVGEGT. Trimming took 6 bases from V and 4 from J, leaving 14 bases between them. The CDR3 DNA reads TGTGCCAGCAGATTGACAGGCCCCCCAGATACGCAGTATTTT. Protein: CASRLTGPPDTQYF.

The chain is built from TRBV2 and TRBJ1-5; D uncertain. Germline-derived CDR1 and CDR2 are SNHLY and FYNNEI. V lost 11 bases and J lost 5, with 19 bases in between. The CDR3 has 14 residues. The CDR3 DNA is TGTGCCGGCTCGGGAGGCAGAACAGATCAGCCCCAGCATTTT. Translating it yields CAGSGGRTDQPQHF. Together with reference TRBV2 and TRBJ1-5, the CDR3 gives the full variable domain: EPEVTQTPSHQVTQMGQEVILRCVPISNHLYFYWYRQILGQKVEFLVSFYNNEISEKSEIFDDQFSVERPDGSNFTLKIRSTKLEDSAMYFCAGSGGRTDQPQHFGDGTRLSIL.

The CDR3 here is CASSLRGHYNEQFF. CDR3 bases: TGTGCCAGCAGTTTACGGGGGCACTACAATGAGCAGTTCTTC. The chain has TRBV12-3 or TRBV12-4 and TRBJ2-1; TRBD1 or TRBD2 may be the D gene (6 bases each). V was pared by 2 bases and J by 3 bases, with 8 bases between. The CDR3 runs 14 residues.

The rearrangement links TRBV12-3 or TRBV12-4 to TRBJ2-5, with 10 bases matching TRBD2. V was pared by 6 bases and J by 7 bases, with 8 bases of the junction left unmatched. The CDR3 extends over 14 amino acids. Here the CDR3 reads CASSTAGGSWTQYF. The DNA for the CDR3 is TGTGCCAGCAGCACAGCGGGAGGGAGTTGGACCCAGTACTTC.

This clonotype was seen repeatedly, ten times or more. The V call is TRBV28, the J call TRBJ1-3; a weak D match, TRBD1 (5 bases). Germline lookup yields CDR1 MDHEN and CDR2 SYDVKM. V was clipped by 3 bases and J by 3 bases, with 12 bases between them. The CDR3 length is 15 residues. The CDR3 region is CASSFTSGYGNTIYF. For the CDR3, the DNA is TGTGCCAGCAGTTTTACGTCAGGGTATGGAAACACCATATATTTT. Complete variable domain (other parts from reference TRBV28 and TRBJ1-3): DVKVTQSSRYLVKRTGEKVFLECVQDMDHENMFWYRQDPGLGLRLIYFSYDVKMKEKGDIPEGYSVSREKKERFSLILESASTNQTSMYLCASSFTSGYGNTIYFGEGSWLTVV.

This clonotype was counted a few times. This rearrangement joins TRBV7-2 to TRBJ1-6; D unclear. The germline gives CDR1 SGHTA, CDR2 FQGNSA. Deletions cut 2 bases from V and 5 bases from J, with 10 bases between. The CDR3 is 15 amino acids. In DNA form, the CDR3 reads TGTGCCAGCAGCTTATCGGCCGACAATAATTCACCCCTCCACTTT. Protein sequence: CASSLSADNNSPLHF. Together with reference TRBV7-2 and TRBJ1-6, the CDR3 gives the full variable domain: GAGVSQSPSNKVTEKGKDVELRCDPISGHTALYWYRQSLGQGLEFLIYFQGNSAPDKSGLPSDRFSAERTGGSVSTLTIQRTQQEDSAVYLCASSLSADNNSPLHFGNGTRLTVT.

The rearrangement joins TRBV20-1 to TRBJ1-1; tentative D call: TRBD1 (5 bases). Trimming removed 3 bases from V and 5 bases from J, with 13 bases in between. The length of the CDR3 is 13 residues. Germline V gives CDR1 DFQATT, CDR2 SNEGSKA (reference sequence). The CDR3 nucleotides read TGCAGTGCTAGGACCCCCGGGGGGACTGAAGCTTTCTTT. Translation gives CSARTPGGTEAFF.

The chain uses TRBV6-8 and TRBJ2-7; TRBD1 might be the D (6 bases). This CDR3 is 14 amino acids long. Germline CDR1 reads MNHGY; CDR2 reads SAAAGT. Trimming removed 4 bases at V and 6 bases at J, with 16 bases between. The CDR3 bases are TGTGCCAGCAGTTCTACAGGGAGAGTGGGCGAGCAGTACGTC. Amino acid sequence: CASSSTGRVGEQYV.

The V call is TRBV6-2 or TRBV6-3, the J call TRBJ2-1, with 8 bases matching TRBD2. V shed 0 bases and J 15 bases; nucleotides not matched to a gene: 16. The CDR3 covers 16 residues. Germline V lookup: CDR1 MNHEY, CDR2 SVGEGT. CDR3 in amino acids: CASSYSMVYREGLLFF. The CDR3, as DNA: TGTGCCAGCAGTTACTCGATGGTTTATCGGGAGGGCCTTCTGTTCTTC.

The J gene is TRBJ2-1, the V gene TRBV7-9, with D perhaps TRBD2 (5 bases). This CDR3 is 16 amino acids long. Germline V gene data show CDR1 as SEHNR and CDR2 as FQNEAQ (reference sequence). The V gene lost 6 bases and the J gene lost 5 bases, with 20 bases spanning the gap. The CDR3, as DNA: TGTGCCAGCAGGGGATCAGCGGAAAAGGCCCACAATGAGCAGTTCTTC. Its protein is CASRGSAEKAHNEQFF.

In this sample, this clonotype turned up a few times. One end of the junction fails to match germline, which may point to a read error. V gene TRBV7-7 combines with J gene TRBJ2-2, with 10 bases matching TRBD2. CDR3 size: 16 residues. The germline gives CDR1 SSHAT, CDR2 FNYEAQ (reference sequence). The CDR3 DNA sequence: TGTGCTAGCAGCCCAAGGACTAGCGGGAACACCGGGGAGCTGTTTTTT. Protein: CASSPRTSGNTGELFF.

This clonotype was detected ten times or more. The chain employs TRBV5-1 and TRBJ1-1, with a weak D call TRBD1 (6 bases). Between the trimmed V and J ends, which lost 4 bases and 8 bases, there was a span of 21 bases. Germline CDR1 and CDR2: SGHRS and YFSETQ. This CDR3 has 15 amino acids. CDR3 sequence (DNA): TGCGCCAGCAGCGTGGGGGGAACAGGGCTCGCGGAAGCTTTCTTT. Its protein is CASSVGGTGLAEAFF.

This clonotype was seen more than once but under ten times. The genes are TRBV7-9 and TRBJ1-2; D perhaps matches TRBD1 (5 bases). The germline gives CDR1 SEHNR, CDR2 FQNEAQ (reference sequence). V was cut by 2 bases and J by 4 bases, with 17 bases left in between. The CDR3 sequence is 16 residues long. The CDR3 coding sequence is TGTGCCAGCAGCTTACTCAACAGGCCCCCCCCCTATGGCTACACCTTC. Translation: CASSLLNRPPPYGYTF. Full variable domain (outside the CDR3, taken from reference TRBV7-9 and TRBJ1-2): DTGVSQNPRHKITKRGQNVTFRCDPISEHNRLYWYRQTLGQGPEFLTYFQNEAQLEKSRLLSDRFSAERPKGSFSTLEIQRTEQGDSAMYLCASSLLNRPPPYGYTFGSGTRLTVV.

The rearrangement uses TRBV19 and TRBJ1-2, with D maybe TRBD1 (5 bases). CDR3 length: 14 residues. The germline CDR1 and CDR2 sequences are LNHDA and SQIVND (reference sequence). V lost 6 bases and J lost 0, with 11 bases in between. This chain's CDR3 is CASRQAGANYGYTF. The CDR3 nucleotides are TGTGCCAGTAGACAGGCCGGAGCTAACTATGGCTACACCTTC. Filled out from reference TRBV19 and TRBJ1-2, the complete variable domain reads DGGITQSPKYLFRKEGQNVTLSCEQNLNHDAMYWYRQDPGQGLRLIYYSQIVNDFQKGDIAEGYSVSREKKESFPLTVTSAQKNPTAFYLCASRQAGANYGYTFGSGTRLTVV.

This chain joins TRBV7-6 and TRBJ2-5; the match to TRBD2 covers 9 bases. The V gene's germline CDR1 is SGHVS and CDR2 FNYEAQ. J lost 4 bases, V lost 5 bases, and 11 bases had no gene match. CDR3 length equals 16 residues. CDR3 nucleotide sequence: TGTGCCAGCAGCCCCCTGTTAGCGGGAGTAGTAGAGACCCAGTACTTC. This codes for CASSPLLAGVVETQYF.

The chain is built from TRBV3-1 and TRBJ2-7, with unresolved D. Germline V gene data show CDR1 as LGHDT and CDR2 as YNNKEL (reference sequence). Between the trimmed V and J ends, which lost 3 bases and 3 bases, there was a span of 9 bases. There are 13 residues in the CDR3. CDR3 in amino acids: CASSQVPRYEQYF. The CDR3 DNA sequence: TGTGCCAGCAGCCAGGTTCCTCGCTACGAGCAGTACTTC.

CDR3 bases: TGTGCCAGCAGAGTAGTGAACGGGGAGCTGTTTTTT. It is translated as CASRVVNGELFF. The chain joins TRBV7-9 to TRBJ2-2; D is ambiguous. The CDR3 sequence is 12 residues long. Germline V lookup: CDR1 SEHNR, CDR2 FQNEAQ (reference sequence). V shed 6 bases and J shed 7 bases, with 9 bases lying between them.